The clone carrying this TCR beta chain has only one observation. The table came from immunoSEQ multiplex PCR; TCRdb's copy has only in-frame clones and leaves some out. The sample includes approximately 80,000 clones, approximately 89% of them seen just once. The data are from a study of blood T cell repertoires in COVID-19. The trim removed 1 base at V and 5 bases at J, leaving 5 bases unmatched. CDR1 is SEHNR, CDR2 FQNEAQ, per germline (reference sequence). This CDR3 is built from 16 residues. This receptor was identified in an elderly woman with acute or convalescent COVID-19. The chain uses TRBV7-9 and TRBJ1-2, with 12 positions matching TRBD1. Sample: peripheral blood. The CDR3 is CASSLDGTGGAYGYTF. For the CDR3, the DNA is TGTGCCAGCAGCTTAGATGGGACAGGGGGCGCATATGGCTACACCTTC.